One and the same sample provided the 2 T cell receptor beta chains below, sequenced in a study of T cell responses to AZD1222 COVID-19 vaccine. Profiling relied on immunoSEQ multiplex PCR, and the TCRdb table lists in-frame clones only, not all of them. The sample has 150,000 to 200,000 clones; approximately 93% are singletons. Sequencing used peripheral blood, obtained 28 days after the second AZD1222 dose. The receptor source for this set is an adult who received the AZD1222 COVID-19 vaccine.

As regards this clone: The sample has other DNA sequences that encode this CDR3 too. This chain links TRBV19 with TRBJ1-2; D uncertain. The germline V gene has CDR1 LNHDA and CDR2 SQIVND (reference sequence). V lost 5 bases, J lost 4 bases, and 8 bases lay in between. The CDR3 contains 12 residues. The CDR3 protein is CASSPLGYGYTF. CDR3 sequence (DNA): TGTGCCAGTAGTCCTCTAGGCTATGGCTACACCTTC.

This sequence joins TRBV7-2 and TRBJ1-5, with TRBD1 as a possible D gene (6 bases). Trimming removed 1 base at V and 6 bases at J, with 16 bases between. The length of the CDR3 is 16 residues. CDR1 and CDR2 from the germline V gene are SGHTA and FQGNSA. The CDR3 DNA reads TGTGCCAGCAGCTTAGTAGGGGGGCAGGGAATTCAGCCCCAGCATTTT. Translating gives CASSLVGGQGIQPQHF.